This T cell receptor (beta chain) was identified in a study of blood T cell repertoires in COVID-19. Germline V CDR1 and CDR2: SGHRS, YFSETQ. With V trimmed by 1 base and J by 0 bases, 3 bases remained unmatched. This CDR3 contains 17 residues. Sequenced by immunoSEQ multiplex PCR; TCRdb stores in-frame clones only, minus some. The table lists about 59,000 clones, about 85% of them singletons. This TCR was sampled from a woman older than 75 with acute or convalescent COVID-19. The rearrangement uses TRBV5-1 and TRBJ2-7; TRBD2 matches 14 bases. The source material was peripheral blood. CDR3 region: CASSLWTSGRSSYEQYF. The CDR3 DNA is TGCGCCAGCAGCTTGTGGACTAGCGGGAGGAGCTCCTACGAGCAGTACTTC. Looking up the rest from reference TRBV5-1 and TRBJ2-7 gives the full variable domain: KAGVTQTPRYLIKTRGQQVTLSCSPISGHRSVSWYQQTPGQGLQFLFEYFSETQRNKGNFPGRFSGRQFSNSRSEMNVSTLELGDSALYLCASSLWTSGRSSYEQYFGPGTRLTVT.